This is a list of T cell receptor beta chains from one sample in a study of blood T cell repertoires in COVID-19. Repertoires were generated with immunoSEQ multiplex PCR, while TCRdb's copy carries only in-frame clones and drops some. The sample has 150,000 to 200,000 clones, less than 90% seen once; the top ten hold approximately 9.9%. Sequenced material: peripheral blood. These receptors all stem from a woman aged 55-70 years with COVID-19, enrolled during active disease. CDR3s include the opening cysteine and the closing phenylalanine or tryptophan. The D gene is left open where the match is weak. Expanded clones are given a class, and other clones once, few, many or no size at all.

clone size: NA; D gene: NA; V gene: TRBV7-9; J gene: TRBJ1-2; CDR3 protein: CASSFTGRTDHGYTF; CDR3 DNA: TGTGCCAGCAGCTTCACCGGACGGACAGACCATGGCTACACCTTC
clone size: NA; D gene: TRBD1; V gene: TRBV15; J gene: TRBJ1-5; CDR3 protein: CATSRVFGQGAGNQPQHF; CDR3 DNA: TGTGCCACCAGCAGAGTGTTCGGACAGGGGGCGGGAAATCAGCCCCAGCATTTT
clone size: NA; D gene: NA; V gene: TRBV25-1; J gene: TRBJ2-1; CDR3 protein: CASSEYAGHNEQFF; CDR3 DNA: TGTGCCAGCAGTGAATACGCAGGGCACAATGAGCAGTTCTTC
clone size: NA; D gene: TRBD1; V gene: TRBV6-2/TRBV6-3; J gene: TRBJ1-4; CDR3 protein: CASSDPGQGFEKLFF; CDR3 DNA: TGTGCCAGCAGTGACCCGGGACAGGGTTTTGAAAAACTGTTTTTT
clone size: once; D gene: NA; V gene: TRBV4-3; J gene: TRBJ2-1; CDR3 protein: CASSRWLGSSYNEQFF; CDR3 DNA: TGCGCCAGCAGCCGATGGCTAGGAAGCTCCTACAATGAGCAGTTCTTC
clone size: NA; D gene: TRBD1; V gene: TRBV27; J gene: TRBJ1-1; CDR3 protein: CASIRTGLMNTEAFF; CDR3 DNA: TGTGCCAGCATCCGGACAGGATTGATGAACACTGAAGCTTTCTTT
clone size: NA; D gene: NA; V gene: TRBV29-1; J gene: TRBJ2-3; CDR3 protein: CSDRGSVTQYF; CDR3 DNA: TGCAGCGATCGGGGGAGCGTTACGCAGTATTTT
clone size: once; D gene: NA; V gene: TRBV6-5; J gene: TRBJ2-6; CDR3 protein: CASSYKGTGANVLTF; CDR3 DNA: TGTGCCAGCAGTTACAAGGGGACTGGGGCCAACGTCCTGACTTTC
clone size: NA; D gene: TRBD1; V gene: TRBV10-3; J gene: TRBJ2-5; CDR3 protein: CATQGARETQYF; CDR3 DNA: TGTGCCACACAGGGGGCGCGGGAGACCCAGTACTTC
clone size: medium-sized; D gene: NA; V gene: TRBV4-3; J gene: TRBJ2-7; CDR3 protein: CASSQDNDSPYEQYF; CDR3 DNA: TGCGCCAGCAGCCAAGATAATGACAGCCCCTACGAGCAGTACTTC
clone size: NA; D gene: NA; V gene: TRBV10-3; J gene: TRBJ1-1; CDR3 protein: CATEAEQAPNTEAFF; CDR3 DNA: TGTGCCACGGAAGCGGAGCAGGCGCCGAACACTGAAGCTTTCTTT
clone size: NA; D gene: NA; V gene: TRBV9; J gene: TRBJ1-6; CDR3 protein: CASSVESSSNSPLHF; CDR3 DNA: TGTGCCAGCAGCGTAGAATCTTCCAGTAATTCACCCCTCCACTTT
clone size: NA; D gene: NA; V gene: TRBV4-2; J gene: TRBJ2-3; CDR3 protein: CASSQEGGRDTQYF; CDR3 DNA: TGTGCCAGCAGCCAAGAAGGAGGACGCGATACGCAGTATTTT
clone size: NA; D gene: TRBD1; V gene: TRBV18; J gene: TRBJ1-1; CDR3 protein: CASSPAAGGMNTEAFF; CDR3 DNA: TGTGCCAGCTCACCCGCCGCAGGGGGTATGAACACTGAAGCTTTCTTT
clone size: NA; D gene: NA; V gene: TRBV7-9; J gene: TRBJ1-4; CDR3 protein: CASSWGGAADEKLFF; CDR3 DNA: TGTGCCAGCAGCTGGGGGGGCGCCGCAGATGAAAAACTGTTTTTT